This TCR beta chain was identified in a study of cytomegalovirus exposure and HLA in healthy donors (dated by TCRdb to about 2017). For the study in its entirety: In an earlier analysis of roughly 590 of the donors, 250 to 300 Gb of sequence data and 117 million unique TCR beta sequences from about 179 million T cells were reported. Approximately 300 gigabases of sequencing data and 70 million to 100 million unique TCR sequences made up an early release that covered approximately 650 HLA-typed donors. Of the approximately 400 genotyped donors, about 80% fell in the genetic ancestry cluster associated with self-reported Caucasian donors. The aim of the study was to test whether cataloging public T cell receptors could identify signatures of past pathogen exposure. The study profiled the T cell repertoires of hundreds of subjects by immunosequencing and related them to cytomegalovirus serostatus. A separate validation cohort of roughly 130 different subjects was used in addition to the approximately 610-subject first cohort. High-throughput TCR immunosequencing, statistical association of individual TCRs with disease status, and machine learning were combined to predict cytomegalovirus infection status. In a later analysis, previously published TCR beta repertoires from 666 donors were re-analyzed and high-resolution HLA genotyping was added so that TCR occurrence patterns could be studied. Rather than drawing on any new phenotypic data, the later analysis identified candidate immune exposures from TCR beta sequences and the way those sequences occurred across donors. An earlier analysis of 587 of the donors used high-throughput TCR beta sequencing to judge whether each TCR beta V gene segment behaved as functional or pseudogenic. Alongside the repertoire data, information on donor age, sex, ethnicity and CMV serostatus was compiled. A later genetic analysis took genome-wide SNP genotypes for about three fifths of the 666 donors and used that subset as a discovery cohort. All discovery cohort repertoires had been generated on a single sequencing platform. Class I and class II HLA loci were covered by the typing at four-digit resolution. Typing coverage differed by locus: A, B, C, DRB1 and DQB1 were typed in about 629-630 donors, DQA1 in about 500, DPA1 in roughly 590, and DPB1 in 472. Roughly five DR-DQ haplotypes were treated as single units for association and clustering because of strong linkage in the cohort. On average, around 240,000 unique TCR beta nucleotide sequences were sequenced per donor among a few hundred genotyped donors of the cohort, with roughly 18% of those sequences being non-productive. The research as a whole found: For the cohort, immune exposure information was limited to CMV serostatus. When HLA alleles, especially DR and DQ, strongly co-occurred, TCR associations were difficult to assign to individual alleles. Because some donors lacked HLA typing at each locus, the association tests relied only on the typed subset. In both the original and validation cohorts, the classifier was reported to diagnose cytomegalovirus status with high specificity and sensitivity. The authors suggested that the approach could potentially be generalized to other disease states and immunological phenotypes. While some public TCRs were present in many individuals, most TCR sequences turned up only very rarely across donors. Linkage disequilibrium might explain the correlated functional status among segregating V segments, but an unknown experimental factor could not be ruled out. According to a later analysis, TCR association rates differed among HLA loci, with DRB1 alleles showing the most associated TCRs and HLA-C alleles showing the fewest. In a later analysis, several top co-occurrence clusters were reported to appear linked to parvovirus B19, influenza, CMV and Epstein-Barr virus. A later genetic analysis reported fewer N-insertions in productive TCRs among donors in an Asian-associated ancestry cluster than the roughly 670-donor mean. In an earlier analysis of some 640 of the donors, most TCR beta V segments were observed in productive rearrangements about 87% or about 30% of the time, broadly matching IMGT annotations. The sequencing pipeline was judged likely to have produced a cluster of highly shared sequence variants as a technical artifact. In a later analysis, HLA-associated TCR beta chains were found to be more clonally expanded and to have lower generation probabilities than equally common non-associated chains. Only TCR beta chains were sequenced in this cohort, and the absence of alpha or paired-chain data limited detectable features. Because counts were too low, about 18 rarely observed V segments, including chromosome 9 orphons, were left out of the earlier analysis of several hundred of the donors. A few of the identified cytomegalovirus-associated TCR beta chains were confirmed in vitro to be specific for cytomegalovirus antigens. Sequencing depth was assumed to be roughly uniform across donors in the presence/absence analyses, though that assumption may not hold. A total of roughly 160 TCR beta chains were listed by the study as associated with cytomegalovirus. An association between a missense DCLRE1C variant and V-gene and J-gene trimming of TCR beta chains was found in a later genetic analysis and replicated in an independent cohort. A further reported finding was that TCR beta sequences accurately predicted the HLA-A and HLA-B alleles for most subjects in the first cohort. According to a later analysis, most CMV-associated TCR beta chains appeared to be HLA-restricted, and the HLA associations seemed to be driven largely by CMV exposure. In a later analysis, 15,000 to 20,000 TCR beta sequences were associated with specific HLA alleles at a false discovery rate of 0.05.

The library relied on the immunoSEQ multiplex PCR assay. For the multiplex PCR, a mixture combining 60 forward primers for TCR Vbeta segments and 13 reverse primers for TCR Jbeta segments was used. Amplification of the CDR3 region of rearranged TCR beta genes was performed with a multiplex PCR assay on genomic DNA. The Illumina HiSeq System was used to sequence the amplified TCR beta libraries as 87-base-pair reads. The paper's processing steps were these. Across the 500 to 700 repertoires, a later analysis counted 80 million or so unique TCR beta chains, approximately 12 million of which were shared by at least two donors. To remove PCR and sequencing errors, raw reads were error-corrected and collapsed into unique sequences using a nearest-neighbor algorithm that merged closely related sequences. To assign V, D and J gene segments, CDR3 sequences were aligned to IMGT reference sequences. For a sequence to be retained, a match of at least six nucleotides was required to both a V gene segment and a J gene segment. Rearrangements were classified as productive when the CDR3 lacked stop codons and remained in frame with V and J, and all other rearrangements were classified as non-productive. CDR3 was defined according to IMGT convention as the region running from the second conserved V-encoded cysteine to the conserved J-encoded phenylalanine. The earlier analysis of approximately 590 of the donors excluded any sequence lacking an unambiguous match to a single V gene segment. An earlier analysis of around 600 of the donors classified V segments as functional when productive rearrangements were above 56.7% and as segregating when the standard deviation between donors was above 5%. A statistical classification framework was built to diagnose cytomegalovirus status from the catalog of TCR beta chain sequences. In a later analysis, TCR nucleotide sequences were compared against IMGT/GENE-DB human TR gene sequences so that V and J genes could be assigned. In a later analysis, CDR3 sequences and most-parsimonious VDJ recombination scenarios were assigned using the TCRdist pipeline. In a later analysis, every TCR beta chain was defined by the combination of its CDR3 amino acid sequence and its V-gene family, and reads without a unique V-gene family were dropped. To address suspected cross-contamination and a sequencing artifact, a later analysis removed over 500 highly shared, low-generation-probability nucleotide sequences. In a later analysis, a clonal expansion index was calculated for each public chain from normalized within-repertoire ranks of inferred template counts. In a later analysis, generation probabilities were computed with a VDJ recombination model fitted to out-of-frame rearrangements, and the resulting probabilities were checked against IGoR. In a later analysis, TCR-TCR, TCR-HLA and TCR-CMV co-occurrence was scored with hypergeometric tests, and a repertoire-size bias correction was applied to TCR pairs. To estimate false discovery rates, a later analysis permuted the HLA or CMV assignments 20 times. In a later analysis, co-occurring TCRs were grouped using DBSCAN, with TCRdist sequence similarity added in when clustering inside HLA-allele-positive subsets. For co-occurrence clustering, repertoires with fewer than 30,000 or more than 120,000 public chains were excluded, along with roughly five repertoires with anomalous nucleotide sharing. TCRdb mirrors the immuneACCESS table, restricted to in-frame sequences. Some clones are absent from its copies; in checked studies, under half trace to an unresolved V gene, and the reason for the others is unknown. That table furnishes V, J and clone size, whereas the DNA furnished D and trimming. The sample includes around 300,000 clones, with around 65% observed a single time. 2% to 2.5% of the sample is in the top ten clones.

Comment on this clone: Its cognate antigen has yet to be identified. There are no base qualities to consult, and no much larger clone falls within one base.

The cohort comprised some 680 healthy bone marrow donors. All cohort members were sampled while nominally healthy, although unrecorded immune exposures were likely present. The donor was CMV seronegative and was included in the group of 352 seronegative cohort members. A peripheral blood sample was collected from each donor, and TCR beta sequencing was performed on peripheral blood mononuclear cells. Genomic DNA was extracted from the blood cell samples with the Qiagen DNeasy Blood Extraction Kit. The sample consisted of PBMCs. The sequence came from a female donor in good health and CMV-seronegative.

The CDR3 reads CASSLQQEYYGYTF. The nucleotide sequence reads TGTGCCAGCAGCTTACAACAGGAATACTATGGCTACACCTTC. The chain uses TRBV7-9 and TRBJ1-2, with TRBD1 perhaps the D gene, on 5 matching bases. CDR1 and CDR2 are read off the germline V gene (reference sequence) as SEHNR and FQNEAQ. V is clipped by 2 bases and J by 3 bases, and the sequence between their germline boundaries is 10 bases long. Spanning cysteine to phenylalanine, the CDR3 consists of 14 amino acids. Only the CDR3 DNA stays, 42 bases, in frame from base 1.